Each of the 24 T cell receptor beta chains below was sequenced from the same sample in a study of T cells after yellow fever vaccination. TCRdb ran MiXCR on the 5' RACE reads and lists one entry per CDR3 protein. The table has 150,000 to 200,000 distinct CDR3 sequences, approximately 11% seen once; the top ten hold around 34%. The material was CD8+ T cells sorted from PBMCs, obtained 15 days after the yellow fever booster vaccination. The source is a man between 18 and 35 years old who received the YFV17D yellow fever vaccine.

The V gene is TRBV29-1, the J gene TRBJ1-1; TRBD1 is a possible D gene (5 bases). The CDR3 is made up of 13 amino acids. Trimming took off 7 bases at V and 3 bases at J, with 15 bases between the two ends. Germline V gene data show CDR1 as SQVTM and CDR2 as ANQGSEA. This chain's CDR3 is CSDGGVPHTEAFF. The CDR3, as DNA: TGCAGCGACGGAGGGGTCCCTCACACTGAAGCTTTCTTT. The whole variable domain, filled in from reference TRBV29-1 and TRBJ1-1, reads SAVISQKPSRDICQRGTSLTIQCQVDSQVTMMFWYRQQPGQSLTLIATANQGSEATYESGFVIDKFPISRPNLTFSTLTVSNMSPEDSSIYLCSDGGVPHTEAFFGQGTRLTVV.

This clonotype was recorded a few times. This chain connects TRBV7-9 to TRBJ1-2; D call uncertain. The V end was cut by 2 bases, the J end by 4 bases, with 11 bases between. This CDR3 is 14 amino acids long. Per germline, CDR1 SEHNR and CDR2 FQNEAQ (reference sequence). This CDR3 reads CASSLTGVFYGYTF. CDR3 bases: TGTGCCAGCAGCTTAACCGGCGTTTTCTATGGCTACACCTTC.

This clonotype showed up just a few times. V and J are TRBV4-3 and TRBJ2-7, with D tentatively TRBD1 (5 bases). This CDR3 contains 17 residues. Germline V gene lookup returns CDR1 LGHNA and CDR2 YSLEER. The ends were cut back, 0 bases at V and 5 bases at J, with 20 bases in the middle. CDR3 protein: CASSQDVSTDSFHEQYV. Written as DNA, the CDR3 is TGCGCCAGCAGCCAAGATGTTTCGACAGACTCTTTCCACGAGCAGTACGTC.

V and J are TRBV2 and TRBJ1-1; D is perhaps TRBD1 (6 bases). Deletions cut 7 bases from V and 0 bases from J, with 21 bases between. The CDR3 loop spans 17 amino acids. CDR1 and CDR2 (germline): SNHLY, FYNNEI. For the CDR3, the DNA is TGTGCCAGCATTTTTCGAGGGGGGATATACATGAACACTGAAGCTTTCTTT. Residues: CASIFRGGIYMNTEAFF. Combining the CDR3 with reference TRBV2 and TRBJ1-1 gives the whole variable domain EPEVTQTPSHQVTQMGQEVILRCVPISNHLYFYWYRQILGQKVEFLVSFYNNEISEKSEIFDDQFSVERPDGSNFTLKIRSTKLEDSAMYFCASIFRGGIYMNTEAFFGQGTRLTVV.

V is TRBV5-5 and J is TRBJ2-7; possibly TRBD1 for D (6 bases). The CDR3 covers 14 residues. V gave up 2 bases and J gave up 5 bases, with 14 bases separating them. Germline-derived CDR1 and CDR2 are SGHKS and YYEKEE (reference sequence). Written as DNA, the CDR3 is TGTGCCAGCAGCTTCTCAGGGGCTGGACACGAGCAGTACGTC. Residues: CASSFSGAGHEQYV.

CDR3 region: CASSPRGSRAARDYGYTF. CDR3 in DNA: TGTGCCAGCAGCCCCCGAGGGTCCAGGGCCGCTAGGGACTATGGCTACACCTTC. This chain links TRBV7-9 with TRBJ1-2, with D maybe TRBD1 (5 bases). The germline V gene has CDR1 SEHNR and CDR2 FQNEAQ (reference sequence). V lost 5 bases and J 3 bases, leaving 25 bases between the germline ends. This CDR3 region has 18 residues.

The rearrangement uses TRBV4-3 and TRBJ1-1; D gene uncertain. V was pared by 3 bases and J by 6 bases, with 23 bases between. Germline CDR1 and CDR2: LGHNA and YSLEER. This CDR3 is built from 17 residues. The CDR3: CASSQELIEEAHPEAFF. The CDR3 coding sequence is TGCGCCAGCAGCCAGGAGCTAATAGAGGAGGCACACCCTGAAGCTTTCTTT.

This clonotype was observed a few times. The chain carries TRBV5-6 and TRBJ1-1; D uncertain. V was clipped by 0 bases and J by 3 bases, with 15 bases between them. Germline-derived CDR1 and CDR2 are SGHDT and YYEEEE. This CDR3 contains 16 residues. The CDR3 DNA follows: TGTGCCAGCAGCTTGGCTTGGAGGGAGGGAGACACTGAAGCTTTCTTT. Residues: CASSLAWREGDTEAFF.

The CDR3: CASSLSTAVPYNEQFF. The CDR3, as DNA: TGTGCCAGCAGCTTGTCAACGGCGGTTCCCTACAATGAGCAGTTCTTC. The chain recombines TRBV7-3 with TRBJ2-1, with unresolved D. CDR1 and CDR2 (germline): SGHTA, FQGTGA. V lost 3 bases, J lost 2 bases, and 14 bases lay in between. The CDR3 contains 16 residues.

This clonotype has just a few counts. The chain recombines TRBV5-6 with TRBJ2-7; 10 bases are a match to TRBD1. Germline assignment: CDR1 SGHDT and CDR2 YYEEEE. This CDR3 comprises 17 residues. V dropped 4 bases and J dropped 2; count of bases not matched to a gene: 12. The chain's CDR3 is CASSQTGTGVFPYEQYF. The CDR3 DNA sequence: TGTGCCAGCAGCCAGACGGGGACAGGGGTCTTTCCCTACGAGCAGTACTTC.

The genes are TRBV7-6 and TRBJ1-5; no clear D. The germline CDR1 and CDR2 sequences are SGHVS and FNYEAQ. CDR3 size: 14 residues. The ends were cut back, 10 bases at V and 0 bases at J, with 13 bases in the middle. The CDR3 protein is CATKRAYSNQPQHF. The CDR3 nucleotides read TGTGCCACCAAACGGGCTTATAGCAATCAGCCCCAGCATTTT.

This clonotype came up a few times. The V gene is TRBV9, the J gene TRBJ1-2, with 7 bases aligning to TRBD1. This CDR3 has 14 residues. Trimming at V came to 3 bases and at J to 8 bases, leaving 10 bases not matched to a gene. Germline CDR1 SGDLS, CDR2 YYNGEE. In DNA, the CDR3 is TGTGCCAGCAGCGCAAGAACAGGGGTGACCGGCTACACCTTC. Its protein product is CASSARTGVTGYTF.

At least ten counts were recorded for this clonotype. Germline and junction disagree at one end, which may indicate a read error. Here the CDR3 DNA reads TGTGCCAGCACCCACCCCGCCGGGACTCCTTCCTACGAGCAGTGCTTC. It encodes CASTHPAGTPSYEQCF. This chain links TRBV11-2 with TRBJ2-7, with a tentative D call TRBD2 (6 bases). This CDR3 has 16 residues. In germline, CDR1 is SGHAT, CDR2 FQNNGV. Complete variable domain (other parts from reference TRBV11-2 and TRBJ2-7): EAGVAQSPRYKIIEKRQSVAFWCNPISGHATLYWYQQILGQGPKLLIQFQNNGVVDDSQLPKDRFSAERLKGVDSTLKIQPAKLEDSAVYLCASTHPAGTPSYEQCFGPGTRLTVT.

This clonotype showed up many times. The V gene is TRBV7-2, the J gene TRBJ2-3; D not resolved. Germline V lookup: CDR1 SGHTA, CDR2 FQGNSA. Trimming left V 2 bases short and J 3 bases short, with 9 bases between. The CDR3 extends over 14 amino acids. This CDR3 is CASSLLAATDTQYF. The CDR3 DNA reads TGTGCCAGCAGCTTACTGGCGGCTACAGATACGCAGTATTTT.

The chain couples TRBV4-1 to TRBJ2-3; D remains ambiguous. From germline, CDR1 is MGHRA and CDR2 YSYEKL. The CDR3 length is 15 residues. Trimming left V 4 bases short and J 3 bases short, with 14 bases between. The CDR3 DNA follows: TGCGCCAGCAGCCCCCGGGCGGCTGAGACAGATACGCAGTATTTT. Translated, it gives CASSPRAAETDTQYF.

The V and J genes are TRBV13 and TRBJ2-4; TRBD1 or TRBD2 may be the D gene (7 bases each). The CDR3 covers 16 residues. Germline V gives CDR1 PRHDT, CDR2 FYEKMQ (reference sequence). Between the trimmed V and J ends, which lost 5 bases and 2 bases, there was a span of 16 bases. CDR3 sequence (DNA): TGTGCCAGCAGCACGAGGGAGGGGGCAACCAAAAACATTCAGTACTTC. Translation: CASSTREGATKNIQYF. Variable domain in full (rest from reference TRBV13 and TRBJ2-4): AAGVIQSPRHLIKEKRETATLKCYPIPRHDTVYWYQQGPGQDPQFLISFYEKMQSDKGSIPDRFSAQQFSDYHSELNMSSLELGDSALYFCASSTREGATKNIQYFGAGTRLSVL.

The chain joins TRBV9 to TRBJ1-5; D unclear. Germline lookup yields CDR1 SGDLS and CDR2 YYNGEE. This CDR3 is built from 14 residues. With 0 bases removed from V and 0 bases from J, the gap between germline ends came to 4 bases. The CDR3 loop is CASSVDSSNQPQHF. The CDR3 DNA reads TGTGCCAGCAGCGTAGATTCTAGCAATCAGCCCCAGCATTTT.

This clonotype was picked up a small number of times. The chain is built from TRBV2 and TRBJ1-6; no firm D call. The CDR3 contains 12 residues. Germline V gene data show CDR1 as SNHLY and CDR2 as FYNNEI. V was shortened by 9 bases and J by 7 bases, with 10 bases between the two germline ends. CDR3 nucleotide sequence: TGTGCCAGAGGCTCGCTAAATTCACCCCTCCACTTT. It is translated as CARGSLNSPLHF.

This clonotype was seen only a few times. One junction end disagrees with the germline gene, perhaps due to a read error. The chain links TRBV7-7 to TRBJ2-1; tentatively, D is TRBD2 (5 bases). Germline lookup yields CDR1 SSHAT and CDR2 FNYEAQ (reference sequence). CDR3 length equals 15 residues. This CDR3 is CASSLGDGDYNEQFF. DNA for the CDR3: TGTGCTAGCAGCTTGGGAGACGGAGACTACAATGAGCAGTTCTTC. The full variable domain, in which reference TRBV7-7 and TRBJ2-1 provide the parts outside the CDR3, is GAGVSQSPRYKVTKRGQDVTLRCDPISSHATLYWYQQALGQGPEFLTYFNYEAQPDKSGLPSDRFSAERPEGSISTLTIQRTEQRDSAMYRCASSLGDGDYNEQFFGPGTRLTVL.

A few counts support this clonotype. The rearrangement links TRBV10-3 to TRBJ1-2; D remains ambiguous. This CDR3 comprises 15 residues. V was pared by 5 bases and J by 3 bases, with 16 bases between. Germline CDR1 ENHRY, CDR2 SYGVKD. The CDR3 DNA reads TGTGCCATCAGTCTCAATTCGGACGGTGACTATGGCTACACCTTC. This gives the protein CAISLNSDGDYGYTF.

This clonotype was observed a few times. The rearrangement joins TRBV12-3 or TRBV12-4 to TRBJ2-7; 9 nucleotides line up with TRBD1. The V segment lost 6 bases and the J segment 6 bases; nucleotides outside the gene matches: 9. The CDR3 is made up of 14 amino acids. CDR3: CASRSGTGSGEQYF. The CDR3 DNA reads as TGTGCCAGCAGATCCGGGACAGGGAGTGGCGAGCAGTACTTC.

This clonotype was seen a few times. This sequence joins TRBV4-1 and TRBJ2-7; D is unclear. Germline V lookup: CDR1 MGHRA, CDR2 YSYEKL. V dropped 3 bases and J dropped 3 bases, with 18 bases sitting between them. The CDR3 is 16 residues long. CDR3 in amino acids: CASSQTSTGLGYEQYF. DNA for the CDR3: TGCGCCAGCAGCCAGACGTCGACGGGCCTAGGCTACGAGCAGTACTTC.

The chain combines TRBV7-9 with TRBJ2-4, with unresolved D. V lost 4 bases, J lost 3 bases, and 13 bases lay in between. Germline V gene lookup returns CDR1 SEHNR and CDR2 FQNEAQ (reference sequence). The CDR3 is made up of 15 amino acids. CDR3 nucleotides: TGTGCCAGCAGCTCACTGGAATGGGACAAAAACATTCAGTACTTC. It codes for CASSSLEWDKNIQYF.

V gene TRBV5-5 combines with J gene TRBJ1-1, with D tentatively TRBD1 (5 bases). The CDR3 contains 15 residues. The V gene's germline CDR1 is SGHKS and CDR2 YYEKEE (reference sequence). Trimming shortened V by 0 bases and J by 2 bases, and 11 bases separated the two germline ends. CDR3 bases: TGTGCCAGCAGCTTGGGGGGCTGGGGAAACACTGAAGCTTTCTTT. Translation: CASSLGGWGNTEAFF.